The 8 T cell receptor beta chains reported below all come from one sample, sequenced in a study of OX40 agonist ivuxolimab in advanced cancers. Assay used: immunoSEQ multiplex PCR; TCRdb lists only in-frame clones, some missing. The repertoire holds 60,000 to 65,000 clones, with more than 85% as singletons. Sequencing was performed on CD4+ or CD8+ T cells sorted from blood, taken in a trial of the OX40 agonist ivuxolimab. These receptor sequences come from an adult with an advanced solid tumor such as melanoma, head and neck, liver or kidney cancer.

The V gene is TRBV30, the J gene TRBJ1-5, with D uncertain. Trimming shortened V by 4 bases and J by 4 bases, and 11 bases separated the two germline ends. This CDR3 spans 13 amino acids. Germline V CDR1 and CDR2: GTSNPN, SVGIG (reference sequence). CDR3 residues: CAWKGNGNQPQHF. The CDR3 DNA is TGTGCCTGGAAGGGAAATGGGAATCAGCCCCAGCATTTT.

The V gene is TRBV27, the J gene TRBJ2-2; tentatively, D is TRBD2 (7 bases). The germline gives CDR1 MNHEY, CDR2 SMNVEV (reference sequence). The CDR3 has 18 residues. V lost 6 bases to trimming and J lost 7 bases, with 27 bases between them. CDR3 sequence: CASRPPGAGRAGLGELFF. CDR3 in DNA: TGTGCCAGCAGACCCCCGGGGGCGGGGAGGGCCGGTCTCGGGGAGCTGTTTTTT.

The V call is TRBV10-1, the J call TRBJ2-5; 9 bases line up with TRBD1. The CDR3 is 13 amino acids. Trimming took 4 bases from V and 9 from J; bases not matched to a gene: 6. Germline V lookup: CDR1 WNHNN, CDR2 SYGVQD (reference sequence). CDR3 DNA sequence: TGCGCCAGCAGTGGACAGGGGGGTACGTCCCAGTACTTC. Translating gives CASSGQGGTSQYF.

The rearrangement joins TRBV6-4 to TRBJ2-3; D is uncertain. Trimming pared 3 bases from V and 0 bases from J, leaving 10 bases between. The CDR3 has 15 residues. Germline V CDR1 and CDR2: MRHNA, SNTAGT. Here the CDR3 DNA reads TGTGCCAGCAGTGAGAGCCTCTCTAGCACAGATACGCAGTATTTT. Protein sequence: CASSESLSSTDTQYF.

The DNA of the CDR3 is TGTGCCAGCAGTTCGACAAGGAACTACTATGGCTACACCTTC. It encodes CASSSTRNYYGYTF. This sequence joins TRBV6-6 and TRBJ1-2, with D unclear. This CDR3 spans 14 amino acids. Deletions cut 4 bases from V and 3 bases from J, with 12 bases between. Germline V gene data show CDR1 as MNHNY and CDR2 as SVGAGI (reference sequence).

V and J are TRBV7-2 and TRBJ2-1; possibly TRBD2 for D (6 bases). The CDR3 is made up of 16 amino acids. V was trimmed by 5 bases and J by 4 bases, leaving 18 bases between them. Germline V gene lookup returns CDR1 SGHTA and CDR2 FQGNSA. Written as DNA, the CDR3 is TGTGCCAGCAGCCCCTATAGCGGAGGGGTTTACAATGAGCAGTTCTTC. The encoded protein is CASSPYSGGVYNEQFF. Filled out from reference TRBV7-2 and TRBJ2-1, the complete variable domain reads GAGVSQSPSNKVTEKGKDVELRCDPISGHTALYWYRQSLGQGLEFLIYFQGNSAPDKSGLPSDRFSAERTGGSVSTLTIQRTQQEDSAVYLCASSPYSGGVYNEQFFGPGTRLTVL.

The rearrangement uses TRBV18 and TRBJ2-3; D not certain. V lost 4 bases and J lost 6, with 14 bases in between. CDR1 and CDR2 (germline): KGHSH, LQKENI. The CDR3 contains 14 residues. For the CDR3, the DNA is TGTGCCAGCTCACTCGGCGGAATCGTGGATACGCAGTATTTT. Its protein product is CASSLGGIVDTQYF.

This chain uses TRBV5-4 with TRBJ2-1; 14 bases fit TRBD2. V trimming: 4 bases; J trimming: 8 bases; junction bases outside the gene matches: 8. The germline V gene encodes CDR1 SGHNT and CDR2 YYREEE (reference sequence). The CDR3 is made up of 16 amino acids. In DNA form, the CDR3 reads TGTGCCAGCAGCCCTGGGACTAGCGGGAGAGGGTATGAGCAGTTCTTC. Its protein product is CASSPGTSGRGYEQFF. Using reference TRBV5-4 and TRBJ2-1 for the parts outside the CDR3, the full variable domain is ETGVTQSPTHLIKTRGQQVTLRCSSQSGHNTVSWYQQALGQGPQFIFQYYREEENGRGNFPPRFSGLQFPNYSSELNVNALELDDSALYLCASSPGTSGRGYEQFFGPGTRLTVL.